This TCR beta chain originates from a study of OX40 agonist ivuxolimab in advanced cancers. Study-level background: The patients' treatment was ivuxolimab, an agonistic anti-OX40 (CD134) antibody. Males comprised 70% to 85% of the group, whose mean age was approximately 61 years (range about 23 to 80). Study-wide points: Near-lowest levels of clonal expansion characterized partial responders at 0.1-3.0 mg/kg.

The CDR3 length is 15 residues. On this clone itself: Its antigen is still unknown.

Clones were read by immunoSEQ multiplex PCR, and TCRdb kept only the in-frame ones, dropping some. The data hold tens of thousands of clones, with around 83% observed a single time. The gene calls are TRBV1 and TRBJ1-2; the table calls TRBD1, which could not be checked here. TRBV1 counts as a pseudogene. The clonotype originates from an adult with an advanced solid tumor such as melanoma, head and neck, liver or kidney cancer. Material: CD4+ or CD8+ T cells sorted from blood, obtained in a trial of the OX40 agonist ivuxolimab. The CDR3 region has the DNA TGCACCAGCAGCCAAGATGAACAGAAAAACTATGGCTACACCTTC. Protein: CTSSQDEQKNYGYTF.